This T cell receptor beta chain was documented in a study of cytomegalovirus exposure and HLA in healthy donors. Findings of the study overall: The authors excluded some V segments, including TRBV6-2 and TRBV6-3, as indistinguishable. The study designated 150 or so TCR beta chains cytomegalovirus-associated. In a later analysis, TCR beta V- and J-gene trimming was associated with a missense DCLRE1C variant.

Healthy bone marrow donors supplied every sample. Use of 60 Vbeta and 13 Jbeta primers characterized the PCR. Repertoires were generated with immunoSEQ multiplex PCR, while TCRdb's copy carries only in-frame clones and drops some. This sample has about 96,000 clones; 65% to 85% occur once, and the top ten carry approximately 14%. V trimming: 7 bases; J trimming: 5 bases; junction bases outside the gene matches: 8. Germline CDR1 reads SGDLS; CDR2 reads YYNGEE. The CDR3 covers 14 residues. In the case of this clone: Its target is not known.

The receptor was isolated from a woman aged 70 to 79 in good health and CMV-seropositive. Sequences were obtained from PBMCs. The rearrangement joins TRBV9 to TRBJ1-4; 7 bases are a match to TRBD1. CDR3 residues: CASSRGQKNEKLFF. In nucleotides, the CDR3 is TGTGCCAGCTCCAGGGGACAGAAGAATGAAAAACTGTTTTTT.